Following are 19 T cell receptor beta chains from one sample sequenced in a study of glioma-infiltrating T cells after dendritic cell vaccination listed by TCRdb under 2016. Preparation of the library involved the immunoSEQ multiplex PCR assay. TCRdb obtained this table from immuneACCESS and retained in-frame rearrangements with V and J assigned. These tables miss some clones; where compared with another copy, unresolved V genes account for less than half of the shortfall, and the remainder is unexplained. Counted in this sample were 55,000 to 75,000 clones; roughly 80% of them appeared once. The ten largest account for around a sixth of the sample. In light of the paper, this sample's time point label describes: after dendritic cell vaccination, including at tumor progression/relapse. The specimen was blood, collected after dendritic cell vaccination. The receptors derive from a human donor with glioblastoma.

The chain uses TRBV10-3 and TRBJ1-5; D ambiguous. The CDR3 consists of 13 residues. V was cut by 11 bases and J by 10 bases, with 21 bases left in between. The germline V gene has CDR1 ENHRY and CDR2 SYGVKD. The CDR3 reads CAVGWRELNPQHF. CDR3 sequence (DNA): TGTGCCGTCGGGTGGAGGGAGCTAAATCCCCAGCATTTT.

The CDR3 DNA is TGTGCCTGGAGCGCCGGGGTAGGCGACAATCAGCCCCAGCATTTT. This codes for CAWSAGVGDNQPQHF. This chain uses TRBV30 with TRBJ1-5; no definite D call. This CDR3 has 15 residues. Trimming shortened V by 3 bases and J by 3 bases, and 15 bases separated the two germline ends. Germline V gene lookup returns CDR1 GTSNPN and CDR2 SVGIG (reference sequence).

V is TRBV4-1 and J is TRBJ2-7; 7 bases are a match to TRBD1. V lost 1 base and J lost 4; bases outside the gene matches: 4. The length of the CDR3 is 14 residues. CDR1 is MGHRA, CDR2 YSYEKL, per germline. The DNA for the CDR3 is TGCGCCAGCAGCCAAGGGACAGGCGTGTACGAGCAGTACTTC. Translating gives CASSQGTGVYEQYF.

The rearrangement joins TRBV5-6 to TRBJ1-1; tentative D call: TRBD1 (6 bases). CDR3 length: 12 amino acids. Germline V gene sequence: CDR1 SGHDT, CDR2 YYEEEE. V lost 3 bases, J lost 6 bases, and 9 bases lay in between. This chain's CDR3 is CASSWGGAEAFF. The CDR3 DNA reads as TGTGCCAGCAGCTGGGGGGGCGCTGAAGCTTTCTTT.

The DNA for the CDR3 is TGTGCCAGCAGCTCAGGACTAGCGGGGGCCTACGAGCAGTACTTC. This gives the protein CASSSGLAGAYEQYF. This rearrangement joins TRBV5-4 to TRBJ2-7; 13 bases fit TRBD2. CDR1 and CDR2 from the germline V gene are SGHNT and YYREEE (reference sequence). J gave up 2 bases and V 3 bases, and 2 bases lay outside the gene matches. The CDR3 has 15 amino acids.

V and J are TRBV18 and TRBJ2-2, with no clear D. The CDR3 is 16 residues long. Germline CDR1 and CDR2: KGHSH and LQKENI. V lost 3 bases and J 6 bases, leaving 17 bases between the germline ends. The CDR3 coding sequence is TGTGCCAGCTCACCCTCCCAGACTGGAATTGCCGGGGAGCTGTTTTTT. Translating it yields CASSPSQTGIAGELFF.

The rearrangement uses TRBV6-4 and TRBJ2-1, with 7 bases fitting TRBD2. This CDR3 spans 13 amino acids. The germline gives CDR1 MRHNA, CDR2 SNTAGT. J was trimmed by 10 bases and V by 0 bases; bases with no gene match: 3. CDR3 residues: CASSDSPGGEQFF. CDR3 sequence (DNA): TGTGCCAGCAGTGACTCTCCGGGGGGAGAGCAGTTCTTC.

This chain connects TRBV6-5 to TRBJ2-1; 7 bases fit TRBD2. V lost 10 bases to trimming and J lost 5 bases; unmatched junction nucleotides: 8. This CDR3 contains 13 residues. Germline loops: CDR1 MNHEY, CDR2 SVGAGI. CDR3 sequence: CATRASGHNEQFF. The CDR3 DNA is TGTGCCACTCGAGCTAGCGGACACAATGAGCAGTTCTTC.

The chain carries TRBV5-4 and TRBJ1-1, with D possibly matching TRBD1 (5 bases). With 1 base removed from V and 3 bases from J, the gap between germline ends came to 10 bases. Germline V gene sequence: CDR1 SGHNT, CDR2 YYREEE (reference sequence). The CDR3 totals 14 residues. CDR3 loop: CASSLPGRDTEAFF. CDR3 bases: TGTGCCAGCAGCTTGCCAGGGAGGGACACTGAAGCTTTCTTT.

The chain recombines TRBV7-6 with TRBJ2-1, with 7 nucleotides matching TRBD2. Germline V gene sequence: CDR1 SGHVS, CDR2 FNYEAQ. This CDR3 spans 16 amino acids. J was trimmed by 2 bases and V by 5 bases; bases with no gene match: 9. CDR3 DNA: TGTGCCAGCAGCCACCCATCGGGGGGAACCTACAATGAGCAGTTCTTC. Its translation is CASSHPSGGTYNEQFF.

The V call is TRBV11-2, the J call TRBJ1-6; 9 bases fit TRBD1. V trimming: 6 bases; J trimming: 9 bases; junction bases outside the gene matches: 15. This CDR3 contains 17 residues. Germline loops: CDR1 SGHAT, CDR2 FQNNGV. The CDR3 sequence is CASRPGTGKRGGSPLHF. CDR3 DNA sequence: TGTGCCAGCAGACCAGGGACAGGGAAGCGCGGTGGTTCACCCCTCCACTTT.

Here the CDR3 DNA reads TGTGCCAGCAGTTTTGTGCATGATATCTATAGCAATCAGCCCCAGCATTTT. Translating gives CASSFVHDIYSNQPQHF. The genes are TRBV27 and TRBJ1-5, with D unresolved. There are 17 residues in the CDR3. Deletions cut 3 bases from V and 0 bases from J, with 15 bases between. Germline CDR1 MNHEY, CDR2 SMNVEV (reference sequence).

This chain uses TRBV11-1 with TRBJ2-1, with TRBD2 identical over 10 bases. CDR1 is SGHAT and CDR2 is FQDESV in the germline V gene (reference sequence). The trim removed 0 bases at V and 8 bases at J, leaving 10 bases unmatched. This CDR3 is 17 amino acids long. The CDR3 DNA reads as TGTGCCAGCAGCTTAGCCGGGCTAGCGGGGGTGGATGATGAGCAGTTCTTC. Translating gives CASSLAGLAGVDDEQFF. The variable domain in full, with the rest retrieved from reference TRBV11-1 and TRBJ2-1, is EAEVAQSPRYKITEKSQAVAFWCDPISGHATLYWYRQILGQGPELLVQFQDESVVDDSQLPKDRFSAERLKGVDSTLKIQPAELGDSAMYLCASSLAGLAGVDDEQFFGPGTRLTVL.

The V gene is TRBV19, the J gene TRBJ2-7, with TRBD1 as a possible D gene (5 bases). V was clipped by 4 bases and J by 5 bases, with 9 bases between them. The CDR3 spans 12 residues. CDR1 and CDR2 (germline): LNHDA, SQIVND (reference sequence). This chain's CDR3 is CASSNQGDEQYF. In DNA form, the CDR3 reads TGTGCCAGTAGTAATCAGGGTGACGAGCAGTACTTC.

The chain links TRBV6-5 to TRBJ1-2, with D unclear. The CDR3 has 13 residues. Trimming removed 0 bases at V and 7 bases at J, with 9 bases between. From germline, CDR1 is MNHEY and CDR2 SVGAGI. The chain's CDR3 is CASSYSGRLGYTF. CDR3 nucleotides: TGTGCCAGCAGTTACTCTGGAAGACTTGGCTACACCTTC.

This sequence joins TRBV7-2 and TRBJ2-5; D is perhaps TRBD2 (7 bases). The germline V gene has CDR1 SGHTA and CDR2 FQGNSA. The CDR3 sequence is 13 residues long. V gave up 5 bases and J gave up 6 bases, with 13 bases separating them. The CDR3: CASSPRGAKTQYF. For the CDR3, the DNA is TGTGCCAGCAGCCCCCGGGGGGCCAAGACCCAGTACTTC.

The J gene is TRBJ2-7, the V gene TRBV27, with 8 bases lining up with TRBD2. CDR1 and CDR2 (germline): MNHEY, SMNVEV (reference sequence). This CDR3 is 10 amino acids long. V lost 11 bases to trimming and J lost 3 bases; unmatched junction nucleotides: 0. The DNA of the CDR3 is TGTGCCGCGGGGGGCTACGAGCAGTACTTC. Its protein is CAAGGYEQYF.

J is TRBJ1-1 and V is TRBV29-1, with 8 bases that match TRBD1. The trim removed 4 bases at V and 5 bases at J, leaving 6 bases unmatched. The CDR3 has 13 amino acids. Germline CDR1 reads SQVTM; CDR2 reads ANQGSEA. CDR3 DNA sequence: TGCAGCGTTGGTGACAGGGGAGGAACTGAAGCTTTCTTT. It yields the protein CSVGDRGGTEAFF.

The chain carries TRBV15 and TRBJ1-2; the D gene is possibly TRBD1 (5 bases). Deletions cut 1 base from V and 6 bases from J, with 12 bases between. The CDR3 sequence is 14 residues long. Germline V gives CDR1 LNHNV, CDR2 YYDKDF (reference sequence). CDR3 coding DNA: TGTGCCACCAGCAGAGCCCAGGGAAATCATGGCTACACCTTC. It codes for CATSRAQGNHGYTF.